These 30 T cell receptor beta chains originate from one sample sequenced in a study of T cells after yellow fever vaccination. Each CDR3 protein gets one entry after TCRdb re-called the 5' RACE reads with MiXCR. The sample lists 450,000 to 650,000 distinct CDR3 sequences; 21% were seen once. The starting material was PBMCs, obtained about 21 days after the first yellow fever vaccination. The receptors were gathered from a man between 18 and 29 years old who received the YFV17D yellow fever vaccine.

The chain couples TRBV28 to TRBJ2-2; 7 bases map to TRBD2. Germline V CDR1 and CDR2: MDHEN, SYDVKM. The CDR3 loop spans 14 amino acids. V lost 5 bases and J lost 8; bases outside the gene matches: 8. The CDR3 spells CASSRGGTAGELFF. In DNA, the CDR3 is TGTGCCAGCAGTCGGGGAGGGACTGCTGGGGAGCTGTTTTTT.

This clonotype was detected only a few times. The chain joins TRBV20-1 to TRBJ2-1, with 11 bases that match TRBD2. Trimming at V came to 7 bases and at J to 0 bases, leaving 5 bases not matched to a gene. Germline loops: CDR1 DFQATT, CDR2 SNEGSKA (reference sequence). There are 15 residues in the CDR3. The CDR3 DNA reads TGCAGTGTTGGGACTAGCGGAAGCTCCTACAATGAGCAGTTCTTC. Its translation is CSVGTSGSSYNEQFF.

This clonotype was found a few times. The genes are TRBV6-5 and TRBJ1-2; TRBD1 is a possible D gene (5 bases). Per germline, CDR1 MNHEY and CDR2 SVGAGI. The CDR3 loop spans 14 amino acids. V lost 2 bases and J lost 0, with 7 bases in between. The CDR3 DNA reads TGTGCCAGCAGTTACCGGGGGACTAACTATGGCTACACCTTC. Translating gives CASSYRGTNYGYTF.

The rearrangement links TRBV4-3 to TRBJ1-1; 8 bases are a match to TRBD1. Germline CDR1 LGHNA, CDR2 YSLEER. After removal of 1 base from V and 1 base from J, the junction contained 11 bases not matched to a gene. This CDR3 has 18 amino acids. In DNA, the CDR3 is TGCGCCAGCAGCCAAGCATACCCGTTGGACAGGGCGAACACTGAAGCTTTCTTT. Translated: CASSQAYPLDRANTEAFF.

This clonotype was detected ten times or more. The chain carries TRBV20-1 and TRBJ2-3; TRBD2 agrees at 9 bases. Germline V CDR1 and CDR2: DFQATT, SNEGSKA (reference sequence). Germline trimming cut 6 bases from V and 2 bases from J; bases unmatched to any gene: 9. CDR3 length: 15 residues. The CDR3 loop reads CSAKPSGKITDTQYF. For the CDR3, the DNA is TGCAGTGCCAAACCTAGCGGGAAGATCACAGATACGCAGTATTTT.

This clonotype was recorded only once. The chain joins TRBV4-2 to TRBJ2-1, with 13 bases identical to TRBD2. The J segment lost 1 base and the V segment lost 1 base, leaving 7 bases of the junction unmatched. This CDR3 comprises 19 residues. From germline, CDR1 is LGHNA and CDR2 YNFKEQ. The CDR3 sequence: CASSQVFRLAGGSYNEQFF. In nucleotides, the CDR3 is TGTGCCAGCAGCCAAGTCTTCAGACTAGCGGGGGGTTCCTACAATGAGCAGTTCTTC.

The chain joins TRBV7-9 to TRBJ2-3; D unclear. Trimming took 1 base from V and 3 from J, leaving 11 bases between them. The CDR3 contains 15 residues. The germline gives CDR1 SEHNR, CDR2 FQNEAQ (reference sequence). CDR3 amino acids: CASSLVREGTDTQYF. The CDR3, as DNA: TGTGCCAGCAGCTTAGTCCGCGAAGGTACAGATACGCAGTATTTT.

The chain is built from TRBV7-2 and TRBJ2-5; 7 bases map to TRBD2. The CDR3 runs 17 residues. The J segment lost 6 bases and the V segment lost 4 bases, leaving 17 bases of the junction unmatched. Germline V gives CDR1 SGHTA, CDR2 FQGNSA. CDR3 residues: CASSSALGRSGGQTQYF. The CDR3 bases are TGTGCCAGCAGCTCCGCGCTCGGAAGGTCGGGGGGTCAGACCCAGTACTTC.

This clonotype was observed many times. The chain is built from TRBV12-3 or TRBV12-4 and TRBJ1-3, with a weak D call TRBD1 (5 bases). Trimming pared 6 bases from V and 0 bases from J, leaving 12 bases between. The CDR3 is 15 residues long. In DNA form, the CDR3 reads TGTGCCAGCAGGCGGGGGACGAGCTCTGGAAACACCATATATTTT. Protein product: CASRRGTSSGNTIYF.

This clonotype was seen a handful of times. The chain carries TRBV20-1 and TRBJ1-1; 9 positions agree with TRBD1. In germline, CDR1 is DFQATT, CDR2 SNEGSKA (reference sequence). The CDR3 contains 13 residues. V trimming: 6 bases; J trimming: 1 base; junction bases outside the gene matches: 3. The CDR3 loop is CSALGQGNTEAFF. Written as DNA, the CDR3 is TGCAGTGCGCTGGGACAGGGGAACACTGAAGCTTTCTTT.

V usage is TRBV6-1 and J usage is TRBJ1-2; D not resolved. Germline V gene data show CDR1 as MNHNS and CDR2 as SASEGT. The V gene lost 5 bases and the J gene lost 2 bases, with 12 bases spanning the gap. The CDR3 has 14 residues. As DNA, the CDR3 is TGTGCCAGCAGTCCCTGGACTGAGAACTATGGCTACACCTTC. Translated: CASSPWTENYGYTF.

The table lists this clonotype with a few counts. The chain couples TRBV18 to TRBJ2-4; D unresolved. The V end was cut by 3 bases, the J end by 6 bases, with 9 bases between. The CDR3 loop spans 13 amino acids. Germline loops: CDR1 KGHSH, CDR2 LQKENI. CDR3 sequence: CASSPPSGNIQYF. DNA for the CDR3: TGTGCCAGCTCACCGCCTTCTGGAAACATTCAGTACTTC.

This clonotype showed up many times. This chain connects TRBV10-2 to TRBJ2-7; 10 bases align to TRBD1. Germline values: CDR1 WSHSY, CDR2 SAAADI. The CDR3 has 13 amino acids. V gave up 10 bases and J gave up 2 bases; unmatched junction bases: 5. The CDR3 region has the DNA TGCGCCACACGACAGGGGGCAGCCTACGAGCAGTACTTC. This translates into CATRQGAAYEQYF.

This clonotype was counted at least ten times. The CDR3 bases are TGTGCCAGCAGCTCGGGGGGGACCCAGTACTTC. It translates to CASSSGGTQYF. The V call is TRBV7-2, the J call TRBJ2-5; 7 nucleotides line up with TRBD2. Losses at the gene ends were 4 bases for V and 7 bases for J; bases not matched to a gene: 0. The CDR3 loop spans 11 amino acids. In germline, CDR1 is SGHTA, CDR2 FQGNSA.

The rearrangement joins TRBV7-9 to TRBJ2-5, with a weak D call TRBD2 (6 bases). This CDR3 has 16 residues. CDR1 SEHNR and CDR2 FQNEAQ come from the germline V gene (reference sequence). The V and J ends lost 5 bases and 2 bases respectively, with 18 bases between them. The DNA of the CDR3 is TGTGCCAGCAGCCTCATGGAGTCGGGGGAGCAAGAGACCCAGTACTTC. This gives the protein CASSLMESGEQETQYF.

This rearrangement joins TRBV20-1 to TRBJ2-5; TRBD2 matches 7 bases. Germline V gives CDR1 DFQATT, CDR2 SNEGSKA (reference sequence). J was trimmed by 5 bases and V by 3 bases; bases with no gene match: 6. This CDR3 comprises 13 residues. CDR3 in DNA: TGCAGTGCTAGGGGACTACTCACGGAGACCCAGTACTTC. This gives the protein CSARGLLTETQYF.

CDR3 bases: TGCGCCAGCAGCTTACCGACAGGGGGCGGGGAGCTGTTTTTT. Amino acids: CASSLPTGGGELFF. The chain couples TRBV5-1 to TRBJ2-2; 9 positions match TRBD1. The germline V gene has CDR1 SGHRS and CDR2 YFSETQ. Trimming at V came to 2 bases and at J to 7 bases, leaving 3 bases not matched to a gene. The length of the CDR3 is 14 residues.

The V call is TRBV27, the J call TRBJ2-1, with D unclear. Trimming left V 3 bases short and J 8 bases short, with 8 bases between. This CDR3 has 12 residues. Germline assignment: CDR1 MNHEY and CDR2 SMNVEV (reference sequence). CDR3 sequence reads: CASSFKGHEQFF. For the CDR3, the DNA is TGTGCCAGCAGTTTTAAGGGCCATGAGCAGTTCTTC.

The chain has TRBV5-1 and TRBJ2-5; D uncertain. Trimming removed 6 bases at V and 3 bases at J, with 9 bases between. CDR1 and CDR2 (germline): SGHRS, YFSETQ. CDR3 length: 12 amino acids. Written as DNA, the CDR3 is TGCGCCAGCACCAACGACGAAGAGACCCAGTACTTC. Translating gives CASTNDEETQYF.

This clonotype was seen a few times. The rearrangement joins TRBV27 to TRBJ2-1; 7 bases align to TRBD2. CDR1 MNHEY and CDR2 SMNVEV come from the germline V gene (reference sequence). V shed 7 bases, J shed 7 bases, and the junction held 10 bases outside the gene matches. This CDR3 comprises 14 residues. The CDR3 DNA is TGTGCCAGCAAGACCGGGACTAAGTCAAATGAGCAGTTCTTC. Translating gives CASKTGTKSNEQFF.

The V gene is TRBV9, the J gene TRBJ2-1; 7 nucleotides align to TRBD2. The CDR3 spans 19 residues. From germline, CDR1 is SGDLS and CDR2 YYNGEE. The ends lost 0 bases at V and 1 base at J; junction bases unmatched: 13. CDR3 in DNA: TGTGCCAGCAGCGTAGATCCGGGGGGTGTTTTTGGATCCTACAATGAGCAGTTCTTC. Translation gives CASSVDPGGVFGSYNEQFF.

This clonotype has a handful of counts. J is TRBJ2-2 and V is TRBV5-6, with D uncertain. The CDR3 consists of 13 residues. Trimming took 2 bases from V and 6 from J, leaving 8 bases between them. CDR1 SGHDT and CDR2 YYEEEE come from the germline V gene. In DNA form, the CDR3 reads TGTGCCAGCAGCTTCGGGTCGGCCGGGGAGCTGTTTTTT. This translates into CASSFGSAGELFF.

This clonotype was detected only a few times. The chain joins TRBV9 to TRBJ2-5, with D perhaps matching TRBD1 (6 bases). With 4 bases removed from V and 1 base from J, the gap between germline ends came to 20 bases. CDR1 and CDR2 (germline): SGDLS, YYNGEE. The CDR3 length is 17 residues. This CDR3 reads CASSLPGTNQFQETQYF. Here the CDR3 DNA reads TGTGCCAGCAGCTTACCCGGGACAAACCAATTCCAAGAGACCCAGTACTTC.

This clonotype occurred a few times. The chain is built from TRBV15 and TRBJ2-7, with a tentative D call TRBD2 (5 bases). The CDR3 is 13 residues long. The germline V and J ends were trimmed by 3 bases and 3 bases, with 9 bases remaining between them. The V gene's germline CDR1 is LNHNV and CDR2 YYDKDF (reference sequence). CDR3 protein: CATSRDSGYEQYF. CDR3 nucleotide sequence: TGTGCCACCAGCAGGGACTCGGGCTACGAGCAGTACTTC. Combining the CDR3 with reference TRBV15 and TRBJ2-7 gives the whole variable domain DAMVIQNPRYQVTQFGKPVTLSCSQTLNHNVMYWYQQKSSQAPKLLFHYYDKDFNNEADTPDNFQSRRPNTSFCFLDIRSPGLGDTAMYLCATSRDSGYEQYFGPGTRLTVT.

The J gene is TRBJ1-4, the V gene TRBV5-1; perhaps TRBD1 as D (5 bases). Trimming cost V 4 bases and J 8 bases, with 15 bases left between them. CDR1 is SGHRS and CDR2 is YFSETQ in the germline V gene. The CDR3 extends over 14 amino acids. CDR3 protein: CASSGAGLGEKLFF. The CDR3 DNA reads TGCGCCAGCAGCGGGGCAGGGCTTGGAGAAAAACTGTTTTTT.

This clonotype came up a few times. The chain employs TRBV9 and TRBJ2-1; D call uncertain. CDR1 and CDR2 from the germline V gene are SGDLS and YYNGEE. This CDR3 region has 15 residues. The V gene lost 3 bases and the J gene lost 7 bases, with 17 bases spanning the gap. The CDR3 region is CASSAPGRDVNEQFF. The CDR3 coding sequence is TGTGCCAGCAGCGCCCCGGGCCGAGACGTGAATGAGCAGTTCTTC.

J is TRBJ1-5 and V is TRBV5-1; a weak D match, TRBD1 (5 bases). Deletions cut 1 base from V and 3 bases from J, with 11 bases between. The CDR3 is 15 residues long. The germline gives CDR1 SGHRS, CDR2 YFSETQ. CDR3 DNA sequence: TGCGCCAGCAGCTTGTCGGGGGAGTTCAATCAGCCCCAGCATTTT. Its protein is CASSLSGEFNQPQHF.

This rearrangement joins TRBV7-2 to TRBJ2-6; the match to TRBD1 covers 11 bases. Germline V gives CDR1 SGHTA, CDR2 FQGNSA. J gave up 2 bases and V 4 bases, and 4 bases lay outside the gene matches. The CDR3 has 17 residues. CDR3 amino acids: CASSSGQGAAGANVLTF. CDR3 in DNA: TGTGCCAGCAGCTCAGGACAGGGGGCAGCTGGGGCCAACGTCCTGACTTTC.

The chain links TRBV15 to TRBJ2-2, with 15 bases matching TRBD2. Trimming removed 5 bases from V and 7 bases from J; junction bases left unmatched: 5. This CDR3 spans 16 amino acids. The germline V gene has CDR1 LNHNV and CDR2 YYDKDF (reference sequence). CDR3 sequence reads: CATSFGLAGGRGELFF. In DNA form, the CDR3 reads TGTGCCACCAGCTTTGGACTAGCGGGGGGGCGCGGGGAGCTGTTTTTT. The full variable domain, rest sourced from reference TRBV15 and TRBJ2-2, is DAMVIQNPRYQVTQFGKPVTLSCSQTLNHNVMYWYQQKSSQAPKLLFHYYDKDFNNEADTPDNFQSRRPNTSFCFLDIRSPGLGDTAMYLCATSFGLAGGRGELFFGEGSRLTVL.

The chain carries TRBV20-1 and TRBJ2-2; D not certain. The CDR3 totals 12 residues. The V gene's germline CDR1 is DFQATT and CDR2 SNEGSKA (reference sequence). V lost 2 bases and J 8 bases, leaving 9 bases between the germline ends. CDR3: CSARRDLGELFF. The CDR3 DNA sequence: TGCAGTGCTAGAAGGGATTTAGGGGAGCTGTTTTTT.